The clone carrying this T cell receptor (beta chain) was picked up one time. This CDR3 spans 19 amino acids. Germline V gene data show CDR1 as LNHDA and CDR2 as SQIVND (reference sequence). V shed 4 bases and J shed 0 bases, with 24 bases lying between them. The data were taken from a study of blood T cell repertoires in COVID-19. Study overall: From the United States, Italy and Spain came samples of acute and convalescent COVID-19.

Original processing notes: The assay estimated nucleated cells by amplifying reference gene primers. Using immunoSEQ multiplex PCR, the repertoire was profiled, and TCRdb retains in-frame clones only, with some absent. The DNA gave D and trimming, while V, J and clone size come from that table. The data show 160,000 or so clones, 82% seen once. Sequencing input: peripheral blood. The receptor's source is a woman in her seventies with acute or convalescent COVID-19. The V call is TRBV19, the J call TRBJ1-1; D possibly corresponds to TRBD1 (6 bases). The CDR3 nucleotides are TGTGCCAGTAGTACCCCGGGGGGGCCCCGGCCAAAATTGAACACTGAAGCTTTCTTT. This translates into CASSTPGGPRPKLNTEAFF.